This note documents a single T cell receptor beta chain sequence. In the source study's methods: Nucleated cell counts were estimated from reference gene primer amplification. Measured with immunoSEQ multiplex PCR; TCRdb has only the in-frame clones, and not every one. V, J and clone size derive from that table, while D and trimming were established from the DNA sequence. This table has under 100,000 clones, roughly four fifths appearing once. This sample is drawn from a study of blood T cell repertoires in COVID-19. Study in general: Sites across the United States, Italy and Spain contributed samples from acute and convalescent COVID-19. The cDNA or gDNA used as material had been derived from T cells, B-cell-depleted T cells, or PBMCs.

There are 14 residues in the CDR3. Trimming pared 2 bases from V and 5 bases from J, leaving 10 bases between. Germline CDR1 SGHNT, CDR2 YYREEE (reference sequence). The V call is TRBV5-4, the J call TRBJ2-2; tentative D call: TRBD1 (5 bases). Sequencing input: peripheral blood. The source is a human donor in a cohort sampled during active COVID-19. The CDR3 DNA reads as TGTGCCAGCAGCTTCGCAGGGTTTACCGGGGAGCTGTTTTTT. Translation gives CASSFAGFTGELFF.